This TCR beta chain was recorded in a study of blood T cell repertoires in COVID-19. TCRdb keeps only in-frame clones here, not all; method: immunoSEQ multiplex PCR. The table records 310,000 or so clones, 80% to 95% of them present only once. With V trimmed by 4 bases and J by 2 bases, 12 bases remained unmatched. In germline, CDR1 is SGDLS, CDR2 YYNGEE. The CDR3 contains 18 residues. The sequenced sample consisted of peripheral blood. This receptor was obtained from a woman younger than 45 with COVID-19, enrolled during active disease. The rearrangement links TRBV9 to TRBJ2-2; 9 nucleotides match TRBD1. CDR3 loop: CASSPPSGTGPNTGELFF. Written as DNA, the CDR3 is TGTGCCAGCAGCCCCCCTTCGGGGACAGGGCCTAACACCGGGGAGCTGTTTTTT. The full variable domain, with the rest looked up from reference TRBV9 and TRBJ2-2, is DSGVTQTPKHLITATGQRVTLRCSPRSGDLSVYWYQQSLDQGLQFLIQYYNGEERAKGNILERFSAQQFPDLHSELNLSSLELGDSALYFCASSPPSGTGPNTGELFFGEGSRLTVL.